The following is a T cell receptor (beta chain) sequence with its context. The antigen it recognizes is unknown. Base qualities are not recorded, but no much larger clone differs from it by a single base. Reading the germline V gene (reference sequence) gives CDR1 SGHNT and CDR2 YYREEE. V loses 4 bases of germline sequence and J loses 5 bases, and the interval between the two ends is 14 bases. Its CDR3 holds 14 amino acids, cysteine through phenylalanine. Only CDR3 DNA remains: 42 bases, in frame from the first base. The data are from a study of OX40 agonist ivuxolimab in advanced cancers. With respect to the entire study: Ivuxolimab, which targeted the costimulatory receptor OX40 (CD134), was an agonistic, fully human IgG2 monoclonal antibody. The paper covers the monotherapy dose-escalation part of the phase I ivuxolimab trial, which included N = 52 patients. Peripheral TCRbeta sequencing aimed to test whether ivuxolimab altered TCR sequence diversity and caused clonal T-cell expansion. Partial responses were achieved by three dose-escalation patients, of whom one had hepatocellular carcinoma and two had cutaneous melanoma. Patients were allowed to have had prior anti-PD-1, anti-PD-L1 or anti-CTLA-4 therapy, and 40% of the dose-escalation patients had previously received checkpoint inhibitors. In the dose-escalation cohort, 75% to 90% of patients were male, and the mean age was around 65 years with a range of about 20 to 80. Of the approximately 53 patients in dose escalation, 19 had hepatocellular carcinoma, some 15 had melanoma, 9 had renal cell carcinoma and 9 had head and neck cancer. Intravenous ivuxolimab was administered to patients every 2 weeks at six dose levels: 0.01, 0.1, 0.3, 1.5, 3 and 10 mg/kg.

For sequencing of the TCRbeta CDR3 region, genomic DNA was extracted from the sorted cells. TCRbeta CDR3 regions were sequenced using the immunoSEQ Assay. Here the immuneACCESS table is served through TCRdb, limited to in-frame sequences with V and J called. Missing clones are a known gap in these copies; in checked studies unresolved V genes cover under half, and the rest lacks a known reason. In this sample the table shows 55,000 to 65,000 clones, over 70% of which occur a single time. The leading ten clones occupy approximately 2% of the sample. Paper-wide results and their limitations: Low levels of normalized T-cell clonal expansion were also seen in some patients who did not respond. At doses of 0.1 to 3.0 mg/kg, clonal expansion of both CD4+ and CD8+ T cells in blood was seen between baseline and week 6. On average, CD8+ T cells showed more expanded clones than CD4+ T cells after ivuxolimab. Partial responders in the 0.1-3.0 mg/kg groups had among the lowest normalized peripheral clonal expansion, especially among CD8+ T cells. Which antigens the clonally expanded peripheral T cells were specific for was not determined.

Patients with a history of autoimmune disease or receiving systemic immunosuppression were excluded from the trial. Peripheral blood for TCR sequencing was collected from all dose cohorts at baseline, on cycle 4 day 1, and on cycle 7 day 1. The samples were drawn from a first-in-human, open-label, multicenter phase I dose-escalation trial of ivuxolimab. Adults with locally advanced or metastatic melanoma, renal cell carcinoma, hepatocellular carcinoma or head and neck squamous cell carcinoma were enrolled in the trial. Before TCR sequencing, CD4+ T cells and CD8+ T cells from peripheral blood were sorted into separate populations.

The rearranged chain carries TRBV5-4 and TRBJ2-3; matching of 5 bases hints at TRBD2 as the D gene. Source: CD4+ or CD8+ T cells sorted from blood, taken in a trial of the OX40 agonist ivuxolimab. This TCR derives from an adult with an advanced solid tumor such as melanoma, head and neck, liver or kidney cancer. This receptor has the CDR3 CASSSNQEGDTQYF. The sequenced DNA is TGTGCCAGCAGCAGCAACCAAGAGGGAGATACGCAGTATTTT.